Listed below are T cell receptor beta chains from one sample, sequenced in a study of CD8 T cells in Susac syndrome. TCRdb fed the immunoSEQ multiplex PCR reads into MiXCR, producing one record per CDR3 protein. The data contain 400,000 or so distinct CDR3 sequences, approximately 85% of them singletons. The specimen was CD8+ T cells from PBMCs. These receptors came from a human donor with multiple sclerosis. CDR3s include the opening cysteine and the closing phenylalanine or tryptophan. D genes are given only for firm matches. Only part of the rows carry a size: once, few, many, or a class if the clone is expanded.

v_gene	j_gene	d_gene	abundance	CDR3aa	CDR3nt
TRBV10-3	TRBJ1-2	TRBD1	.	CAISVRTGRSLGGYTF	TGTGCCATCAGTGTCCGGACAGGGCGCTCCTTAGGCGGCTACACCTTC
TRBV5-5	TRBJ1-1	.	.	CASSLDQLRDYRVPDPEAFF	TGTGCCAGCAGCCTGGACCAACTCAGGGACTACCGGGTACCGGACCCTGAAGCTTTCTTT
TRBV13	TRBJ2-3	.	.	CASSFGTAADTQYF	TGTGCCAGCAGCTTCGGGACCGCGGCAGATACGCAGTATTTT
TRBV7-9	TRBJ2-7	TRBD1	few	CASSLGQGCCDEQYF	TGTGCCAGCAGCTTAGGACAGGGGTGTTGTGACGAGCAGTACTTC
TRBV7-9	TRBJ2-7	TRBD1	.	CASSADRGLYEQYF	TGTGCCAGCAGCGCGGACAGGGGGCTCTACGAGCAGTACTTC
TRBV30	TRBJ1-2	.	.	CAWSHRWGQGYGYTF	TGTGCCTGGAGTCATAGGTGGGGTCAGGGCTATGGCTACACCTTC
TRBV20-1	TRBJ2-1	TRBD2	.	CSAADRLAGALNYNEQFF	TGCAGTGCTGCCGATCGACTAGCGGGGGCCCTAAACTACAATGAGCAGTTCTTC
TRBV7-2	TRBJ2-1	TRBD2	.	CASSLEVRGANYEQFF	TGTGCCAGCAGCTTAGAGGTGCGGGGGGCCAACTATGAGCAGTTCTTC
TRBV29-1	TRBJ1-2	.	.	CSVEETGEIYGYTF	TGCAGCGTTGAAGAGACAGGTGAAATCTATGGCTACACCTTC
TRBV15	TRBJ1-1	.	.	CATSRGTAMNTEAFF	TGTGCCACCAGCAGAGGGACAGCCATGAACACTGAAGCTTTCTTT
TRBV11-2	TRBJ2-7	TRBD2	once	CASRPGLAEVSYEQYF	TGTGCCAGCAGACCGGGACTAGCGGAAGTCTCCTACGAGCAGTACTTC
TRBV7-2	TRBJ1-2	.	.	CASSDNSPGNYGYTF	TGTGCCAGCAGCGACAATTCTCCAGGGAACTATGGCTACACCTTC
TRBV4-2	TRBJ2-7	TRBD2	few	CASSHMSGGADYEQYF	TGTGCCAGCAGCCATATGAGCGGGGGGGCGGACTACGAGCAGTACTTC
TRBV27	TRBJ2-7	.	.	CASSLLGGPPYEQYF	TGTGCCAGCAGTTTACTTGGTGGACCGCCTTACGAGCAGTACTTC
TRBV28	TRBJ1-2	.	.	CASSLGDGYYGYTF	TGTGCCAGCAGTTTAGGGGACGGCTACTATGGCTACACCTTC
TRBV10-1	TRBJ2-7	TRBD1	.	CASSSGGQGLTYEQYF	TGCGCCAGCAGTTCGGGGGGACAGGGCCTAACCTACGAGCAGTACTTC
TRBV5-1	TRBJ1-2	TRBD1	.	CASSLGDRGGYTF	TGCGCCAGCAGCCTGGGGGACAGGGGAGGCTACACCTTC
TRBV13	TRBJ2-7	.	.	CASSSTNTGYEQYF	TGTGCCAGCAGCTCCACAAATACAGGGTACGAGCAGTACTTC
TRBV6-2/TRBV6-3	TRBJ2-1	.	.	CASSYPRADEQFF	TGTGCCAGCAGTTACCCCCGGGCCGATGAGCAGTTCTTC
TRBV7-8	TRBJ2-1	TRBD2	.	CASSLLAGSFNEQFF	TGTGCCAGCAGCTTACTAGCGGGGAGTTTTAATGAGCAGTTCTTC
TRBV3-1	TRBJ2-1	.	few	CASSQVRSPLEQFF	TGTGCCAGCAGCCAAGTTCGATCTCCCCTGGAGCAGTTCTTC
TRBV6-5	TRBJ2-7	.	.	CASIGPGSYEQYF	TGTGCCTCGATCGGCCCGGGCTCCTACGAGCAGTACTTC